This T cell receptor (beta chain) came from a study of OX40 agonist ivuxolimab in advanced cancers. Findings and limits, study-wide: More expanded clones were found, on average, in CD8+ than in CD4+ T cells.

This clone was recorded once. Its target is not known. Germline V gene sequence: CDR1 SGHNT, CDR2 YENEEA. The CDR3 is 15 amino acids. With 4 bases clipped from V and 0 bases from J, the junction kept 4 bases outside the gene matches. Clones were read by immunoSEQ multiplex PCR, and TCRdb kept only the in-frame ones, dropping some. In the table there are a few hundred clones, around 61% of which are singletons. The V gene is TRBV11-3, the J gene TRBJ2-7, with 9 bases identical to TRBD1. This specimen was acquired in a trial of the OX40 agonist ivuxolimab. This clonotype originated in an adult with an advanced solid tumor such as melanoma, head and neck, liver or kidney cancer. The CDR3 region is CASSYRGRDSYEQYF. CDR3 DNA sequence: TGTGCCAGCAGCTACAGGGGGCGGGACTCCTACGAGCAGTACTTC.